These T cell receptor beta chains were read from a single sample in a study of spatial heterogeneity in lung cancer. TCRdb called the 5' RACE reads again in MiXCR, with one record for every CDR3 protein. The table has around 30,000 distinct CDR3 sequences, around 6% seen once. Sequenced here: PBMCs, sampled at follow-up. These receptors all stem from a male donor with early-stage non-small cell lung cancer. CDR3s include the opening cysteine and the closing phenylalanine or tryptophan. D genes are given only for firm matches. Size is omitted from some rows. Given values are once, few, many or a class for expanded clones.

TRBV6-6,TRBJ2-6,NA,many,TGTGCCAGCAGCCAGGGCCTTCGACAATACTCTGGGGCCAACGTCCTGACTTTC,CASSQGLRQYSGANVLTF
TRBV7-2,TRBJ2-5,NA,many,TGTGCCAGCAGCTTAGTCAGGCCGGAGAAGACCCAGTACTTC,CASSLVRPEKTQYF
TRBV6-2/TRBV6-3,TRBJ1-5,NA,few,TGTGCCAGCAGCCAGCCTGTTCGGGACGGTGGCAATCAGCCCCAGCATTTT,CASSQPVRDGGNQPQHF
TRBV20-1,TRBJ1-4,NA,many,TGCAGTGCTAGTGGTGGGGTCGAATCCGTACTGTTTTTT,CSASGGVESVLFF
TRBV6-6,TRBJ1-4,NA,NA,TGTGCCAGCAGGATCAGCGAAAAACTGTTTTTT,CASRISEKLFF
TRBV20-1,TRBJ2-1,NA,NA,TGCAGTGTTTCCGGCCCTGCGGGCGGTGAGCAGTTCTTC,CSVSGPAGGEQFF
TRBV12-3/TRBV12-4,TRBJ1-2,NA,few,TGTGCCAGCAGTTTTTCGGCCGCAAGCTATGGCTACACCTTC,CASSFSAASYGYTF
TRBV4-3,TRBJ1-4,TRBD1,few,TGCGCCAGCAGCCAGATCGGACAGGGAATAACTAATGAAAAACTGTTTTTT,CASSQIGQGITNEKLFF
TRBV5-8,TRBJ2-3,NA,many,TGTGCCAGCAGCTTGGTCGAAGCTAGCGGCACAGATACGCAGTATTTT,CASSLVEASGTDTQYF
TRBV7-6,TRBJ1-1,NA,many,TGTGCCAGCAGCTCCTCGGCGGGGACTGAAGCTTTCTTT,CASSSSAGTEAFF
TRBV5-1,TRBJ2-3,TRBD2,few,TGCGCCAGCAGCTTGCTGACTAGCGGGGGAGATACGCAGTATTTT,CASSLLTSGGDTQYF
TRBV3-1,TRBJ2-5,TRBD2,few,TGTGCCAGCAGCCGAAGTGTGACTAGCGGCGAAGAGACCCAGTACTTC,CASSRSVTSGEETQYF
TRBV6-5,TRBJ2-1,NA,many,TGTGCCAGCAGTTACGAAAGGGGCTCCTACAATGAGCAGTTCTTC,CASSYERGSYNEQFF
TRBV9,TRBJ2-3,TRBD2,many,TGTGCCAGCAGCGTAGTGGCTAGCGGGGGAGCGGGCACAGATACGCAGTATTTT,CASSVVASGGAGTDTQYF
TRBV6-2/TRBV6-3,TRBJ2-1,NA,many,TGTGCCAGCATCTGGGGGCCCCGCTTCCCAGAGCAGTTCTTC,CASIWGPRFPEQFF
TRBV12-3/TRBV12-4,TRBJ1-2,NA,many,TGTGCCAGCAGTTTCCCGGTCGGTGGCTACACCTTC,CASSFPVGGYTF
TRBV12-3/TRBV12-4,TRBJ2-2,NA,many,TGTGCCAGCAGACAAGGGGTGGTCGGGGAGCTGTTTTTT,CASRQGVVGELFF
TRBV7-9,TRBJ2-3,NA,NA,TGTGCCAGCAGCTTAGCGGTCGGCACAGATACGCAGTATTTT,CASSLAVGTDTQYF
TRBV12-3/TRBV12-4,TRBJ2-7,NA,many,TGTGCCAGCAGTCCGCAACCTCAGGGTGCCCTCGAGCAGTACTTC,CASSPQPQGALEQYF
TRBV5-1,TRBJ2-1,TRBD2,NA,TGCGCCAGCAGCTTGACTAGCGGGAGCTATGAGCAGTTCTTC,CASSLTSGSYEQFF